This TCR beta chain was found in a study of T cell responses to AZD1222 COVID-19 vaccine. Findings of the study overall: Repertoire sampling happened only post peak T cell response. Once two AZD1222 doses were given, Spike-specific TCR breadth and depth went up. Most donors were white British and more were female, and clonal diversity was possibly underestimated. Regions left unmutated in variants are reportedly the target of nearly half of spike-specific TCRs.

Profiling relied on immunoSEQ multiplex PCR, and the TCRdb table lists in-frame clones only, not all of them. The sample lists about 190,000 clones; around 92% were seen once. V was cut by 3 bases and J by 3 bases, with 11 bases left in between. The length of the CDR3 is 13 residues. CDR1 is DFQATT and CDR2 is SNEGSKA in the germline V gene (reference sequence). On this clone: Antigen specificity is unknown.

Here the sequenced sample was peripheral blood, taken on day 0 of AZD1222 vaccination. This chain links TRBV20-1 with TRBJ1-1; D ambiguous. The TCR comes from an adult in good health. This chain's CDR3 is CSASSTGDTEAFF. The CDR3 DNA reads as TGCAGTGCTAGTAGTACTGGCGACACTGAAGCTTTCTTT.